The 14 T cell receptor beta chains reported below all come from one sample, sequenced in a study of cytomegalovirus exposure and HLA in healthy donors. PCR primers comprised 60 Vbeta and 13 Jbeta primers. Sequenced by immunoSEQ multiplex PCR; TCRdb stores in-frame clones only, minus some. Seen here are fewer than 90,000 clones, more than 75% observed once, and the top ten hold about 14%. Sequencing was done on a sample of PBMCs. These TCRs come from a middle-aged woman in good health and CMV-seropositive.

The chain couples TRBV5-1 to TRBJ2-7, with D possibly TRBD1 on 5 matching bases. This CDR3 is 11 amino acids long. V was cut by 6 bases and J by 4 bases, with 8 bases left in between. Germline CDR1 SGHRS, CDR2 YFSETQ. CDR3 sequence: CASKGEYEQYF. CDR3 nucleotides: TGCGCCAGCAAAGGGGAATACGAGCAGTACTTC.

The sample holds one count of this clone. The chain has TRBV28 and TRBJ2-5, with D perhaps matching TRBD2 (6 bases). This CDR3 region has 12 residues. Trimming removed 11 bases from V and 0 bases from J, with 10 bases in between. Germline loops: CDR1 MDHEN, CDR2 SYDVKM. In DNA form, the CDR3 reads TGTGCCGGCGGGACGGACCAAGAGACCCAGTACTTC. As protein: CAGGTDQETQYF.

A single count supports this clone. DNA for the CDR3: TGTGCCAGCAGCGTAGGGTCGGGCAGGGTGGGAACCGGGGAGCTGTTTTTT. This sequence encodes CASSVGSGRVGTGELFF. The gene calls are TRBV9 and TRBJ2-2; D possibly corresponds to TRBD1 (5 bases). The ends were cut back, 0 bases at V and 5 bases at J, with 17 bases in the middle. The germline gives CDR1 SGDLS, CDR2 YYNGEE. This CDR3 region has 17 residues.

This clone was found a few times. In DNA form, the CDR3 reads TGTGCCAGCTCACTGGCGGGTAACACCGGGGAGCTGTTTTTT. This codes for CASSLAGNTGELFF. The chain recombines TRBV18 with TRBJ2-2, with a weak D call TRBD2 (5 bases). From germline, CDR1 is KGHSH and CDR2 LQKENI. The CDR3 is 14 residues long. Trimming removed 4 bases from V and 2 bases from J, with 8 bases in between.

The J gene is TRBJ2-7, the V gene TRBV2; a possible D gene is TRBD2 (5 bases). The CDR3 extends over 14 amino acids. The V and J ends lost 2 bases and 5 bases respectively, with 13 bases between them. Germline CDR1 SNHLY, CDR2 FYNNEI. CDR3 in amino acids: CASSESSTIHEQYF. As DNA, the CDR3 is TGTGCCAGCAGTGAATCTAGCACCATACACGAGCAGTACTTC.

This clone was observed once. The chain couples TRBV10-3 to TRBJ1-1; D not resolved. V lost 4 bases to trimming and J lost 0 bases, with 9 bases between them. CDR1 is ENHRY, CDR2 SYGVKD, per germline. There are 14 residues in the CDR3. This chain's CDR3 is CAISGPDMNTEAFF. CDR3 in DNA: TGTGCCATCAGTGGCCCAGACATGAACACTGAAGCTTTCTTT.

V gene TRBV6-5 combines with J gene TRBJ2-5; 8 bases agree with TRBD1. The J call may not be correct, given that the DNA end is closer to TRBJ2-7. The CDR3 consists of 12 residues. Per germline, CDR1 MNHEY and CDR2 SVGAGI. CDR3 in DNA: TGTGCCAGCGGAACAGGGGGCTACGAGCAGTACTTC. This sequence encodes CASGTGGYEQYF.

V usage is TRBV27 and J usage is TRBJ1-2, with a possible D match to TRBD1 (6 bases). Germline CDR1 and CDR2: MNHEY and SMNVEV (reference sequence). V was pared by 3 bases and J by 4 bases, with 9 bases between. The CDR3 has 13 residues. CDR3 DNA sequence: TGTGCCAGCAGTTTCATGACAGGCTATGGCTACACCTTC. It encodes CASSFMTGYGYTF.

The chain recombines TRBV16 with TRBJ1-1, with 7 bases fitting TRBD1. Losses at the gene ends were 2 bases for V and 0 bases for J; bases not matched to a gene: 3. This CDR3 contains 15 residues. Germline V CDR1 and CDR2: KGHSY, FQNENV. CDR3 bases: TGTGCCAGCAGCCAAACGACAGGGATGAACACTGAAGCTTTCTTT. This codes for CASSQTTGMNTEAFF.

This clone was recorded only once. This chain links TRBV25-1 with TRBJ2-3, with D possibly matching TRBD1 (6 bases). The CDR3 has 16 amino acids. Per germline, CDR1 MGHDK and CDR2 SYGVNS. The germline V and J ends were trimmed by 2 bases and 0 bases, with 12 bases remaining between them. The DNA for the CDR3 is TGTGCCAGCAGTGAAGTTATGGGGGCTAGCACAGATACGCAGTATTTT. It translates to CASSEVMGASTDTQYF.

The J gene is TRBJ2-7, the V gene TRBV18, with D perhaps matching TRBD1 (7 bases). V gave up 6 bases and J gave up 1 base, with 16 bases separating them. The length of the CDR3 is 15 residues. In germline, CDR1 is KGHSH, CDR2 LQKENI. The CDR3 nucleotides are TGTGCCAGCTCCCCCGCCAGGGGGAGGTCCTACGAGCAGTACTTC. Its protein product is CASSPARGRSYEQYF.

Notes on this clone: Since the CDR3 does not end with the conserved phenylalanine or tryptophan, this likely comes from a read error. J is TRBJ1-1 and V is TRBV5-1; tentatively, D is TRBD1 (6 bases). The CDR3 is 12 residues long. The germline CDR1 and CDR2 sequences are SGHRS and YFSETQ. Trimming left V 1 base short and J 7 bases short, with 8 bases between. Here the CDR3 reads CASSLKGGEAFV. In DNA, the CDR3 is TGCGCCAGCAGCTTGAAAGGGGGTGAAGCTTTCGTT.

The V and J genes are TRBV28 and TRBJ2-5, with 7 positions matching TRBD2. V lost 0 bases to trimming and J lost 6 bases; unmatched junction nucleotides: 4. The CDR3 spans 14 residues. CDR1 MDHEN and CDR2 SYDVKM come from the germline V gene. The CDR3 protein is CASSLWDGRKTQYF. The CDR3 bases are TGTGCCAGCAGTTTATGGGACGGGAGGAAGACCCAGTACTTC.

As regards this clone: This CDR3 is also generated by other DNA sequences in the sample. The chain joins TRBV6-1 to TRBJ1-3; D is ambiguous. Germline V gives CDR1 MNHNS, CDR2 SASEGT. This CDR3 contains 13 residues. Trimming took 2 bases from V and 2 from J, leaving 4 bases between them. DNA of the CDR3: TGTGCCAGCAGTGAACGGGCTGGAAACACCATATATTTT. Protein product: CASSERAGNTIYF.